Here is one T cell receptor (beta chain) with its context. Antigen unknown. Assay: immunoSEQ multiplex PCR; the TCRdb copy retains only in-frame clones and omits some. The sample holds a few million clones, roughly 92% seen once. CDR1 and CDR2 (germline): SGHRS, YFSETQ. Between the trimmed V and J ends, which lost 4 bases and 1 base, there was a span of 13 bases. CDR3 size: 15 residues. The data belong to a study of shared clonotypes between healthy human individuals. Study conclusions and caveats: A few donors shared approximately 5% of their naive CD4 clonotypes.

V is TRBV5-1 and J is TRBJ2-3; D is unclear. The source material was naive CD4+ T cells sorted from blood. Specified subset: CD45RA+ positively selected. The sequence derives from a man aged 18 to 29 in good health. The CDR3 DNA reads as TGCGCCAGCAGCCCATTGGGCGCCGGCACAGATACGCAGTATTTT. Its translation: CASSPLGAGTDTQYF.